This entry lists 18 T cell receptor beta chains sequenced from one sample in a study of blood T cell repertoires in COVID-19 (TCRdb year 2020). The receptor library was made with the immunoSEQ multiplex PCR assay. Imported from immuneACCESS, the table was reduced by TCRdb to in-frame sequences with V and J called. These copies leave out some clones; in studies compared against another copy, an unresolved V gene accounts for under half, and the cause of the remainder is not known. The sample has about 420,000 clones on record, roughly 89% of them singletons. The ten largest account for 0.7% to 0.85% of the sample. The source material was peripheral blood. The receptors originated from a man between 18 and 29 years old with COVID-19, enrolled during active disease.

The V and J genes are TRBV30 and TRBJ2-7; D possibly corresponds to TRBD1 (6 bases). Germline V lookup: CDR1 GTSNPN, CDR2 SVGIG (reference sequence). The ends were cut back, 0 bases at V and 2 bases at J, with 11 bases in the middle. The CDR3 is made up of 14 amino acids. In nucleotides, the CDR3 is TGTGCCTGGAGTGTAGGAACAGGGACCTACGAGCAGTACTTC. This gives the protein CAWSVGTGTYEQYF.

The rearrangement uses TRBV4-1 and TRBJ2-3, with 8 bases identical to TRBD1. This CDR3 has 16 amino acids. Per the germline V gene, CDR1 is MGHRA and CDR2 is YSYEKL. V was clipped by 0 bases and J by 2 bases; unmatched bases: 4. CDR3 loop: CASSQDSDRVTDTQYF. CDR3 DNA: TGCGCCAGCAGCCAAGACTCGGACAGGGTCACAGATACGCAGTATTTT.

This chain joins TRBV28 and TRBJ2-7; TRBD2 matches 11 bases. J lost 2 bases, V lost 5 bases, and 5 bases had no gene match. The germline V gene has CDR1 MDHEN and CDR2 SYDVKM. CDR3 size: 15 residues. The CDR3 is CASSISLAGAYEQYF. In nucleotides, the CDR3 is TGTGCCAGCAGTATATCACTAGCGGGAGCCTACGAGCAGTACTTC.

The J gene is TRBJ2-7, the V gene TRBV19; 13 bases are a match to TRBD2. Germline CDR1 reads LNHDA; CDR2 reads SQIVND (reference sequence). CDR3 size: 15 residues. Losses at the gene ends were 4 bases for V and 4 bases for J; bases not matched to a gene: 4. CDR3 protein: CASSTGLAGAYEQYF. CDR3 in DNA: TGTGCCAGTAGTACCGGACTAGCGGGAGCGTACGAGCAGTACTTC.

The rearrangement uses TRBV6-5 and TRBJ1-1; the match to TRBD1 covers 9 bases. Looked up from germline, CDR1 is MNHEY and CDR2 is SVGAGI. The CDR3 has 14 residues. After removal of 2 bases from V and 6 bases from J, the junction contained 4 bases not matched to a gene. As DNA, the CDR3 is TGTGCCAGCAGTTACGGGACAGGGCTAGCTGAAGCTTTCTTT. Its translation: CASSYGTGLAEAFF.

This chain uses TRBV7-8 with TRBJ1-6; the match to TRBD1 covers 7 bases. CDR1 and CDR2 (germline): SGHVS, FQNEAQ. V shed 5 bases, J shed 0 bases, and the junction held 4 bases outside the gene matches. The CDR3 covers 16 residues. CDR3: CASSPGTDSYNSPLHF. The CDR3 bases are TGTGCCAGCAGCCCTGGGACAGACTCCTATAATTCACCCCTCCACTTT.

The rearrangement joins TRBV6-5 to TRBJ1-5, with 10 positions matching TRBD1. V lost 7 bases and J lost 6; bases outside the gene matches: 6. Per germline, CDR1 MNHEY and CDR2 SVGAGI. This CDR3 comprises 14 residues. The DNA for the CDR3 is TGTGCCAGCACCGGGACAGGGGAGGTTCAGCCCCAGCATTTT. Translation: CASTGTGEVQPQHF.

The rearrangement joins TRBV6-2 or TRBV6-3 to TRBJ1-3; 9 nucleotides line up with TRBD1. CDR3 length: 15 residues. CDR1 and CDR2 from the germline V gene are MNHEY and SVGEGT. J was trimmed by 0 bases and V by 4 bases; bases with no gene match: 1. Here the CDR3 DNA reads TGTGCCAGCAGTTTGACAGGGGGCTCTGGAAACACCATATATTTT. Its protein is CASSLTGGSGNTIYF.

This clone was found a few times. J is TRBJ2-1 and V is TRBV4-1; D unresolved. The CDR3 consists of 13 residues. V lost 0 bases and J lost 8, with 8 bases in between. Germline V CDR1 and CDR2: MGHRA, YSYEKL. The CDR3 nucleotides read TGCGCCAGCAGCCAAGAAATGGGCGATGAGCAGTTCTTC. Protein: CASSQEMGDEQFF.

V is TRBV27 and J is TRBJ2-7, with 8 bases aligning to TRBD1. The trim removed 5 bases at V and 4 bases at J, leaving 7 bases unmatched. CDR3 length equals 14 residues. In germline, CDR1 is MNHEY, CDR2 SMNVEV (reference sequence). The DNA for the CDR3 is TGTGCCAGCAGTCCGGACAGGGTTTTTTACGAGCAGTACTTC. Translation gives CASSPDRVFYEQYF.

This rearrangement joins TRBV7-2 to TRBJ2-2; TRBD2 is a possible D gene (6 bases). V lost 6 bases, J lost 8 bases, and 16 bases lay in between. Germline V gives CDR1 SGHTA, CDR2 FQGNSA. The CDR3 covers 14 residues. CDR3 residues: CASSSSTGVGELFF. The CDR3 DNA is TGTGCCAGCAGTTCGTCTACGGGGGTAGGGGAGCTGTTTTTT.

This chain uses TRBV5-4 with TRBJ2-2; the D gene is possibly TRBD1 (6 bases). V was trimmed by 5 bases and J by 6 bases, leaving 17 bases between them. This CDR3 has 15 residues. Germline CDR1 reads SGHNT; CDR2 reads YYREEE (reference sequence). CDR3 amino acids: CASSEGGIAAGELFF. For the CDR3, the DNA is TGTGCCAGCAGTGAAGGGGGTATTGCGGCCGGGGAGCTGTTTTTT.

The chain carries TRBV9 and TRBJ2-1, with 7 bases lining up with TRBD2. This CDR3 spans 16 amino acids. Looked up from germline, CDR1 is SGDLS and CDR2 is YYNGEE. Trimming at V came to 3 bases and at J to 2 bases, leaving 8 bases not matched to a gene. The CDR3 region has the DNA TGTGCCAGCAGCGACCTCAGACTAGCTACCTACAATGAGCAGTTCTTC. Protein product: CASSDLRLATYNEQFF.

The chain links TRBV12-5 to TRBJ2-1, with 8 bases lining up with TRBD2. Germline CDR1 LGHNT, CDR2 FRNRAP. The J segment lost 1 base and the V segment lost 4 bases, leaving 12 bases of the junction unmatched. CDR3 length equals 18 residues. The CDR3 sequence: CASGSGAGVFWSYNEQFF. The CDR3 DNA reads TGTGCTAGTGGTTCCGGAGCGGGAGTTTTTTGGTCCTACAATGAGCAGTTCTTC.

This sequence joins TRBV3-1 (or the pseudogene TRBV3-2) and TRBJ1-2; 8 bases align to TRBD1. Looked up from germline, CDR1 is LGHDT and CDR2 is YNNKEL (reference sequence). Trimming cost V 6 bases and J 6 bases; bases outside gene matches: 12. The CDR3 has 15 residues. The CDR3 DNA sequence: TGTGCCAGCAGTCCGACAGGGGCTGCTCTAAATGGCTACACCTTC. Translating gives CASSPTGAALNGYTF.

V is TRBV19 and J is TRBJ1-1; 8 nucleotides match TRBD1. The germline V gene encodes CDR1 LNHDA and CDR2 SQIVND (reference sequence). The CDR3 contains 15 residues. J was trimmed by 4 bases and V by 4 bases; bases with no gene match: 8. The CDR3 DNA follows: TGTGCCAGTAGTACCCGGACAGGGACGGGCACTGAAGCTTTCTTT. Its protein product is CASSTRTGTGTEAFF. Looking up the rest from reference TRBV19 and TRBJ1-1 gives the full variable domain: DGGITQSPKYLFRKEGQNVTLSCEQNLNHDAMYWYRQDPGQGLRLIYYSQIVNDFQKGDIAEGYSVSREKKESFPLTVTSAQKNPTAFYLCASSTRTGTGTEAFFGQGTRLTVV.

The chain recombines TRBV6-6 with TRBJ2-5, with 8 bases aligning to TRBD2. The germline CDR1 and CDR2 sequences are MNHNY and SVGAGI (reference sequence). V lost 2 bases to trimming and J lost 6 bases; unmatched junction nucleotides: 11. The CDR3 length is 16 residues. Here the CDR3 DNA reads TGTGCCAGCAGTTACACGACTAGCGCGGGTTTTCAGACCCAGTACTTC. Protein sequence: CASSYTTSAGFQTQYF.

The gene calls are TRBV2 and TRBJ2-3, with TRBD2 matching 14 bases. J gave up 3 bases and V 10 bases, and 9 bases lay outside the gene matches. Per germline, CDR1 SNHLY and CDR2 FYNNEI. CDR3 length: 16 residues. The CDR3 reads CAIRGLAGEGTDTQYF. For the CDR3, the DNA is TGTGCCATCCGGGGACTAGCGGGGGAGGGTACAGATACGCAGTATTTT.